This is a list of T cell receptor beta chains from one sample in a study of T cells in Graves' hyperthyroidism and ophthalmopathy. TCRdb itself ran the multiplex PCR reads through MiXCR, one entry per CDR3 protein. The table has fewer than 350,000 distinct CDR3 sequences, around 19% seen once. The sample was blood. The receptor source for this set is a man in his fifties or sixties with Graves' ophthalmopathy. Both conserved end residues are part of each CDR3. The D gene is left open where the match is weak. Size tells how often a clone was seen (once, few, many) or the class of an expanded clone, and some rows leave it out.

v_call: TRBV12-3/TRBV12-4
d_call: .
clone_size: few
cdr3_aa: CASSLKGSYNEQFF

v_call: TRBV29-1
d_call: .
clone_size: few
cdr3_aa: CSVDRWKDTQYF

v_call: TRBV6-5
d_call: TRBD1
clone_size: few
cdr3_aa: CASSYSGQGGKNTEAFF

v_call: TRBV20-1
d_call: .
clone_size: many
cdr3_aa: CSASPGRAYGYTF

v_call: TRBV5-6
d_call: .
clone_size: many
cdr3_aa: CASSPTAGTEAFF

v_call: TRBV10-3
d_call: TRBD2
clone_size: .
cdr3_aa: CAISPAGGTGELFF

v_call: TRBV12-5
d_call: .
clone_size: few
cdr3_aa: CASGSGQGFTDTQYF

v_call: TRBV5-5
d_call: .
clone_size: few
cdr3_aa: CASSPEGVGSNQPQHF

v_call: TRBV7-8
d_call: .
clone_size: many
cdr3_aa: CASTPERFSYNEQFF

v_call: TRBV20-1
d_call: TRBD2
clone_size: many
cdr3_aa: CSALIGTSGSRTRTDTQYF

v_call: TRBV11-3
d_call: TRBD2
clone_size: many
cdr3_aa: CASSSTSTSGSRYEQFF

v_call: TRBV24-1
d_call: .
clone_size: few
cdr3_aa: CATSDPKVDSYSNQPQHF

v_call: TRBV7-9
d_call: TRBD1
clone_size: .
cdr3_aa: CASSSGGTGTGTSITQYF

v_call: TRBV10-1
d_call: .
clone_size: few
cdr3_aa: CASSENPYTGELFF

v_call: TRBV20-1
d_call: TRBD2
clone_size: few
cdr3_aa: CSARLAGPNTGELFF

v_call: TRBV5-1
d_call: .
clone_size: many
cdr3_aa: CASSLAEMNTEAFF

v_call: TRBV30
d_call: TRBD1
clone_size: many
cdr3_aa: CAWSRDRGREQYF

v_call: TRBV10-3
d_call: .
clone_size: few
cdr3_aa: CAIKGDNNNEQFF

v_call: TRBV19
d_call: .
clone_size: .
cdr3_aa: CASAWGQYTGELFF

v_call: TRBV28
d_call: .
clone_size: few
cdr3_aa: CASSFGGQSEQYF

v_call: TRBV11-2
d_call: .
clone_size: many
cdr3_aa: CASSFRDTGELFF

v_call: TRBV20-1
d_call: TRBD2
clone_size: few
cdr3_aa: CSAPSGREETQYF

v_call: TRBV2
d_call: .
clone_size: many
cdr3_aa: CASSGQGEQFF

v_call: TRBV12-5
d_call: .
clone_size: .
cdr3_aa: CASGLGVGQQETQYF

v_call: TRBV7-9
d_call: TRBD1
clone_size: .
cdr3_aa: CASSLTTGNHEQFF

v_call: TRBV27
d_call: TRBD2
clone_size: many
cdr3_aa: CASSLTSGAPDEQFF

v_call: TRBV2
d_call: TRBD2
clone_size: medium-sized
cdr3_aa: CASEEGGTSGGDTQYF

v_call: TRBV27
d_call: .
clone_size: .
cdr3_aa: CASGGGGTQYF

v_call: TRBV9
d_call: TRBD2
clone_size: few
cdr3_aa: CASSAGTSQYNEQFF

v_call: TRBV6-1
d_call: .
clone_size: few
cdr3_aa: CASRVSSNEQFF

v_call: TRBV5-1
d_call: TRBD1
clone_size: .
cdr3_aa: CASSPSGQVNYEQYF

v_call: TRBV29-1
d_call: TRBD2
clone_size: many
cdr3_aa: CSVDPGGVGELFF

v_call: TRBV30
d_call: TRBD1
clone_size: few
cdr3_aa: CAWAPGGITYEQYF

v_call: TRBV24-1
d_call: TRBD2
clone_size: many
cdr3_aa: CATSGGSSGTYEQYF

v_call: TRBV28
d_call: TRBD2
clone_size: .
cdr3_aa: CASSFQAGGPPYEQYF

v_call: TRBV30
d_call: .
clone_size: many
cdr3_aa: CAWSVQGTYGYTF

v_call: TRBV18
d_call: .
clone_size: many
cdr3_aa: CASSLGTRETQYF

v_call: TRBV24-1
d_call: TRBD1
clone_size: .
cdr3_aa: CATSDSTGGALLGYTF

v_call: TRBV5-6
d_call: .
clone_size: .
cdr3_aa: CASSLGRIETEASF

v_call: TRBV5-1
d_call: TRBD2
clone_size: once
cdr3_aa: CASSLAGREVYNEQFF

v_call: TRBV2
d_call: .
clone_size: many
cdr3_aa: CASSPRGGEAAKNIQYF

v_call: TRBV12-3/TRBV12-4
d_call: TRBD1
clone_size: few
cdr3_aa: CASSPTGTVETQYF

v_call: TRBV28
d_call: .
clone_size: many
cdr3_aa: CASSLLGGTEAFF

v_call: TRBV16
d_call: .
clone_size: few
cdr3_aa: CASSPLGQTQPQHF

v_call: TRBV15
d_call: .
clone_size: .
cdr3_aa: CATSREPRGISNTEAFF

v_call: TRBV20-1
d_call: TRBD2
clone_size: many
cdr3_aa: CSAREVTSEQFF

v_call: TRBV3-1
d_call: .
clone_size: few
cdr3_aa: CASSQGQPFSNQPQHF

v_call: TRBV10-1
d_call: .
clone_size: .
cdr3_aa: CASSERRLGRTGELFF

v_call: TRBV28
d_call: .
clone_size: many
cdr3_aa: CASSGQYYTEAFF

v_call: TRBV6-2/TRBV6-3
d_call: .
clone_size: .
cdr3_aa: CASSYRGWGQDTEAFF

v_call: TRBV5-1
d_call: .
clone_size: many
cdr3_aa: CASSLGAGELFF

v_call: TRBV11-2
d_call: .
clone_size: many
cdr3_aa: CASSQRTRGNTIYF

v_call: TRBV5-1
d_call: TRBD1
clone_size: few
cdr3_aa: CASSQRTGRNTEAFF

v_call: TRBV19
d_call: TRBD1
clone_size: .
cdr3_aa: CASSSDRKGTEAFF

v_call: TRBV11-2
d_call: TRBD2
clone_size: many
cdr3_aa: CASGAGARSTDTQYF

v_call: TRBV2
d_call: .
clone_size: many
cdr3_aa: CASSDASSYNSPLHF

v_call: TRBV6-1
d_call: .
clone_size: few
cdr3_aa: CASRAGTTNEKLFF

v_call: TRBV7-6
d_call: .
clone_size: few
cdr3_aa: CASSTQVGGETQYF

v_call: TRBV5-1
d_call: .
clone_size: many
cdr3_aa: CASTDGLLSTNEKLFF